A selection of T cell receptor beta chains follows, all from one sample in a study of blood T cell repertoires in COVID-19. The data were produced by immunoSEQ multiplex PCR, yet TCRdb's version contains in-frame clones alone and is incomplete. The data contain roughly 95,000 clones, approximately 80% of them seen just once; the ten biggest clones take up approximately 4%. What was sequenced was peripheral blood. All receptors come from a man in his fifties or sixties with acute or convalescent COVID-19. Both conserved end residues are part of each CDR3. D genes are given only for firm matches. Expanded clones are given a class, and other clones once, few, many or no size at all.

TRBD2	-	TRBV19	TRBJ2-4	TGTGCCAGTGGGGGGGGATCGTATTCCAAAAACATTCAGTACTTC	CASGGGSYSKNIQYF
-	-	TRBV6-6	TRBJ2-1	TGTGCCAGCAGTTTAGAATCTACAGCCTACAATGAGCAGTTCTTC	CASSLESTAYNEQFF
-	-	TRBV18	TRBJ1-1	TGTGCCAGCTTGAACATAGACAGGCTGAACACTGAAGCTTTCTTT	CASLNIDRLNTEAFF
-	few	TRBV9	TRBJ1-1	TGTGCCAGCAGCCGAGACAGGCTGAACACTGAAGCTTTCTTT	CASSRDRLNTEAFF
-	-	TRBV5-5	TRBJ2-6	TGTGCCAGCAGCTTGGCTGCAGGGGAAGGGGCTGGGGCCAACGTCCTGACTTTC	CASSLAAGEGAGANVLTF
-	-	TRBV18	TRBJ2-7	TGTGCCAGCTCACCAGGTGGAATCGGGGCCTACGAGCAGTACTTC	CASSPGGIGAYEQYF
-	few	TRBV12-3/TRBV12-4	TRBJ1-3	TGTGCCAGCAGCCGGACAGAGCGAAACACCATATATTTT	CASSRTERNTIYF
-	-	TRBV11-2	TRBJ2-3	TGTGCCAGCAGCTTATCCAGGGTAGGCACAGATACGCAGTATTTT	CASSLSRVGTDTQYF
-	-	TRBV5-1	TRBJ2-1	TGCGCCAGCAGCTTGGAGGGCAGGGACAATGAGCAGTTCTTC	CASSLEGRDNEQFF
TRBD1	-	TRBV3-1/TRBV3-2	TRBJ2-2	TGTGCCAGCAGCCCCGGGACAGGGGCCGGGGAGCTGTTTTTT	CASSPGTGAGELFF
TRBD1	-	TRBV6-5	TRBJ2-5	TGTGCCAGCAGTTACAGGACAGGCGGACAAGAGACCCAGTACTTC	CASSYRTGGQETQYF
-	-	TRBV5-1	TRBJ1-5	TGCGCCAGCAGCCCCACGGGGGATGGGGGGAATCAGCCCCAGCATTTT	CASSPTGDGGNQPQHF
TRBD2	-	TRBV2	TRBJ2-2	TGTGCCAGCAGTTGGACTAGCGGGAACACCGGGGAGCTGTTTTTT	CASSWTSGNTGELFF
-	-	TRBV30	TRBJ1-5	TGTGCCTGGAGTAGGGGGACCAATCAGCCCCAGCATTTT	CAWSRGTNQPQHF
-	many	TRBV10-1	TRBJ2-3	TGCGCCAGCAGTGAGTCCTTTGGGGGCCTAGGGGCAGATACGCAGTATTTT	CASSESFGGLGADTQYF
TRBD2	-	TRBV5-1	TRBJ2-3	TGCGCCAGCAGCTTAGGGACTAGCGGGTACACAGATACGCAGTATTTT	CASSLGTSGYTDTQYF
TRBD1	-	TRBV7-2	TRBJ1-2	TGTGCCAGCAGCAGACCGGGACAGGGGACTGGCTACACCTTC	CASSRPGQGTGYTF
-	-	TRBV5-4	TRBJ1-2	TGTGCCAGCAGCTTGGACAGGCTTGAAGGCTACACCTTC	CASSLDRLEGYTF
-	-	TRBV10-2	TRBJ1-1	TGCGCCAGCTCCGGGAGGGGACCGAACACTGAAGCTTTCTTT	CASSGRGPNTEAFF
TRBD1	-	TRBV19	TRBJ2-4	TGTGCCAGTAGAACAGGGGCCGCAACTTCTAACATTCAGTACTTC	CASRTGAATSNIQYF
-	-	TRBV6-5	TRBJ1-5	TGTGCCAGCAGCCACAGATACAATAGCAATCAGCCCCAGCATTTT	CASSHRYNSNQPQHF
-	-	TRBV28	TRBJ2-1	TGTGCCAGCCTCTCCTCCTCCAATGAGCAGTTCTTC	CASLSSSNEQFF
TRBD1	-	TRBV5-1	TRBJ1-2	TGCGCCAGCAGCCCGGGACAGGGGGAAGGTGGCTACACCTTC	CASSPGQGEGGYTF
-	-	TRBV3-1/TRBV3-2	TRBJ2-7	TGTGCCAGCAGCCAAGGACTCTTCGGGAACGAGCAGTACTTC	CASSQGLFGNEQYF
TRBD1	-	TRBV3-1/TRBV3-2	TRBJ1-6	TGTGCCAGTCGACAGGGTCTGAATTCACCCCTCCACTTT	CASRQGLNSPLHF